The 29 T cell receptor beta chains below were found in one sample sequenced in a study of cytomegalovirus exposure and HLA in healthy donors. The protocol was immunoSEQ multiplex PCR, while the TCRdb copy is restricted to in-frame clones and leaves out a portion. Found here are roughly 90,000 clones, 90% to 95% of them singletons; the top ten hold around 1.1%. Sequenced: PBMCs. The source is a woman aged 25 to 39 in good health and CMV-seropositive.

V gene TRBV28 combines with J gene TRBJ2-1; 7 positions agree with TRBD2. The V gene's germline CDR1 is MDHEN and CDR2 SYDVKM. V was clipped by 3 bases and J by 0 bases; unmatched bases: 11. The CDR3 runs 18 residues. The CDR3 DNA reads TGTGCCAGCAGTTTCGGTGGGGTAGCGGGCCCCTCCTACAATGAGCAGTTCTTC. It specifies CASSFGGVAGPSYNEQFF.

The chain joins TRBV28 to TRBJ1-5; 8 bases map to TRBD1. CDR1 and CDR2 (germline): MDHEN, SYDVKM. The ends lost 5 bases at V and 2 bases at J; junction bases unmatched: 8. The CDR3 is 16 amino acids. The CDR3 loop reads CASSTRTGLGNQPQHF. DNA of the CDR3: TGTGCCAGCAGTACCCGGACAGGGCTTGGCAATCAGCCCCAGCATTTT.

The chain links TRBV15 to TRBJ1-1; 8 bases align to TRBD1. Trimming at V came to 0 bases and at J to 8 bases, leaving 8 bases not matched to a gene. In germline, CDR1 is LNHNV, CDR2 YYDKDF (reference sequence). The CDR3 length is 15 residues. The CDR3 coding sequence is TGTGCCACCAGCAGAGATCCGGGACAGGCACAAGAAGCTTTCTTT. Amino acid sequence: CATSRDPGQAQEAFF.

The chain is built from TRBV4-2 and TRBJ2-5; 10 bases align to TRBD1. V trimming: 6 bases; J trimming: 3 bases; junction bases outside the gene matches: 10. CDR1 is LGHNA and CDR2 is YNFKEQ in the germline V gene. This CDR3 contains 16 residues. This chain's CDR3 is CASSPQTGGAKETQYF. CDR3 nucleotides: TGTGCCAGCAGTCCTCAGACAGGGGGCGCAAAAGAGACCCAGTACTTC.

The V and J genes are TRBV13 and TRBJ1-3, with 7 bases aligning to TRBD1. The V gene end was trimmed by 3 bases and the J gene end by 2 bases; junction bases not matched to a gene: 1. The CDR3 totals 14 residues. Looked up from germline, CDR1 is PRHDT and CDR2 is FYEKMQ (reference sequence). The CDR3, as DNA: TGTGCCAGCAGCTTCCAGGGGGCTGGAAACACCATATATTTT. Its protein product is CASSFQGAGNTIYF.

This clone was seen a handful of times. This sequence joins TRBV4-3 and TRBJ1-1; 7 positions match TRBD1. Per germline, CDR1 LGHNA and CDR2 YSLEER. V lost 1 base and J lost 4; bases outside the gene matches: 3. The CDR3 is 14 residues long. CDR3 nucleotide sequence: TGCGCCAGCAGCCAAGGGAGGGGGCTCACTGAAGCTTTCTTT. Amino acid sequence: CASSQGRGLTEAFF.

This chain uses TRBV7-3 with TRBJ2-3; 7 bases map to TRBD1. The V gene's germline CDR1 is SGHTA and CDR2 FQGTGA. The CDR3 covers 13 residues. V shed 4 bases and J 4 bases; nucleotides not matched to a gene: 2. The chain's CDR3 is CASSSTGADTQYF. CDR3 bases: TGTGCCAGCAGCTCAACAGGGGCAGATACGCAGTATTTT. Variable domain in full (rest from reference TRBV7-3 and TRBJ2-3): GAGVSQTPSNKVTEKGKYVELRCDPISGHTALYWYRQSLGQGPEFLIYFQGTGAADDSGLPNDRFFAVRPEGSVSTLKIQRTERGDSAVYLCASSSTGADTQYFGPGTRLTVL.

This clone has only one observation. The rearrangement joins TRBV7-9 to TRBJ2-2, with 7 positions matching TRBD1. The germline V gene has CDR1 SEHNR and CDR2 FQNEAQ (reference sequence). The CDR3 spans 17 residues. V was pared by 0 bases and J by 6 bases, with 10 bases of the junction left unmatched. CDR3: CASSLAKTGFISGELFF. The CDR3 DNA sequence: TGTGCCAGCAGCTTAGCAAAGACAGGGTTTATCTCCGGGGAGCTGTTTTTT.

The chain links TRBV30 to TRBJ2-7; TRBD1 agrees at 9 bases. The germline gives CDR1 GTSNPN, CDR2 SVGIG (reference sequence). There are 14 residues in the CDR3. V was clipped by 0 bases and J by 6 bases; unmatched bases: 6. CDR3 amino acids: CAWSVGDRVGEQYF. The CDR3 bases are TGTGCCTGGAGTGTCGGGGACAGGGTCGGCGAGCAGTACTTC.

The chain has TRBV15 and TRBJ1-1, with D perhaps matching TRBD1 (5 bases). The germline gives CDR1 LNHNV, CDR2 YYDKDF (reference sequence). This CDR3 is built from 18 residues. V lost 0 bases and J 1 base, leaving 18 bases between the germline ends. CDR3 sequence: CATSRELMGLTRNTEAFF. The DNA for the CDR3 is TGTGCCACCAGCAGAGAACTCATGGGACTCACCCGGAACACTGAAGCTTTCTTT.

This sequence joins TRBV5-4 and TRBJ1-4; D possibly corresponds to TRBD1 (5 bases). V lost 4 bases and J lost 6, with 13 bases in between. There are 14 residues in the CDR3. CDR1 and CDR2 from the germline V gene are SGHNT and YYREEE (reference sequence). CDR3 DNA: TGTGCCAGCAGCGTCATCGGGGGGGATGAAAAACTGTTTTTT. This codes for CASSVIGGDEKLFF.

V is TRBV27 and J is TRBJ1-1; D is possibly TRBD1 (6 bases). The length of the CDR3 is 13 residues. Germline V gene data show CDR1 as MNHEY and CDR2 as SMNVEV (reference sequence). Trimming removed 6 bases at V and 1 base at J, with 9 bases between. In DNA form, the CDR3 reads TGTGCCAGCAGCAAGACAGGGAACACTGAAGCTTTCTTT. Translated: CASSKTGNTEAFF.

The V and J genes are TRBV19 and TRBJ2-1, with 11 bases aligning to TRBD2. This CDR3 contains 17 residues. V gave up 6 bases and J gave up 8 bases; unmatched junction bases: 15. Germline V CDR1 and CDR2: LNHDA, SQIVND (reference sequence). The CDR3 region has the DNA TGTGCCAGTAGCCCTGGAAAACTAGCGGGAGCTATCGATGAGCAGTTCTTC. This codes for CASSPGKLAGAIDEQFF.

The chain couples TRBV5-6 to TRBJ2-6; D is possibly TRBD2 (7 bases). The CDR3 is 16 amino acids. Germline V gives CDR1 SGHDT, CDR2 YYEEEE. V lost 4 bases to trimming and J lost 2 bases, with 13 bases between them. The CDR3 nucleotides are TGTGCCAGCAGCCCAGAGGGGGGGGCTGGGGCCAACGTCCTGACTTTC. Its protein product is CASSPEGGAGANVLTF. Based on the CDR3 plus reference TRBV5-6 and TRBJ2-6, the full variable domain is DAGVTQSPTHLIKTRGQQVTLRCSPKSGHDTVSWYQQALGQGPQFIFQYYEEEERQRGNFPDRFSGHQFPNYSSELNVNALLLGDSALYLCASSPEGGAGANVLTFGAGSRLTVL.

This chain links TRBV7-9 with TRBJ2-5; 14 bases agree with TRBD2. CDR3 size: 15 residues. V lost 5 bases to trimming and J lost 5 bases; unmatched junction nucleotides: 4. The germline CDR1 and CDR2 sequences are SEHNR and FQNEAQ (reference sequence). For the CDR3, the DNA is TGTGCCAGCAGCCATAGGACTAGCGGGAGGGAGACCCAGTACTTC. Translated, it gives CASSHRTSGRETQYF.

V is TRBV5-5 and J is TRBJ2-6, with TRBD2 as a possible D gene (5 bases). This CDR3 has 16 amino acids. Germline CDR1 is SGHKS and CDR2 is YYEKEE (reference sequence). V was cut by 3 bases and J by 4 bases, with 14 bases left in between. The CDR3 loop reads CASSSTSGSGANVLTF. The CDR3, as DNA: TGTGCCAGCAGCTCAACCTCGGGGTCCGGGGCCAACGTCCTGACTTTC.

The rearrangement uses TRBV7-8 and TRBJ1-4; tentative D call: TRBD1 (5 bases). Germline-derived CDR1 and CDR2 are SGHVS and FQNEAQ. This CDR3 is built from 17 residues. V lost 5 bases to trimming and J lost 0 bases, with 16 bases between them. The CDR3 here is CASSRTLSSTTNEKLFF. CDR3 DNA sequence: TGTGCCAGCAGCCGGACACTTTCCTCGACAACTAATGAAAAACTGTTTTTT.

This clone was seen only once. The V gene is TRBV7-8, the J gene TRBJ2-7; TRBD2 is a possible D gene (6 bases). The CDR3 contains 16 residues. V lost 2 bases and J 0 bases, leaving 14 bases between the germline ends. Germline CDR1 reads SGHVS; CDR2 reads FQNEAQ. DNA of the CDR3: TGTGCCAGCAGCTTATCTGCGGGGAGAAGCTCCTACGAGCAGTACTTC. Residues: CASSLSAGRSSYEQYF.

This rearrangement joins TRBV2 to TRBJ1-1; 8 nucleotides agree with TRBD1. CDR1 is SNHLY, CDR2 FYNNEI, per germline. The CDR3 is made up of 16 amino acids. V shed 6 bases, J shed 0 bases, and the junction held 9 bases outside the gene matches. CDR3 DNA: TGTGCCAGCAGGGATTTTGGGACAGGAATGAACACTGAAGCTTTCTTT. This sequence encodes CASRDFGTGMNTEAFF.

The chain joins TRBV29-1 to TRBJ1-2; D is unresolved. The CDR3 extends over 11 amino acids. The germline V gene encodes CDR1 SQVTM and CDR2 ANQGSEA. Deletions cut 7 bases from V and 4 bases from J, with 10 bases between. The CDR3 DNA reads as TGCAGCGCGGGGAAACCCTATGGCTACACCTTC. This encodes CSAGKPYGYTF.

As concerns this clone: The sample contains more than one DNA sequence encoding this CDR3. The rearrangement links TRBV30 to TRBJ1-5, with 8 bases that match TRBD1. The CDR3 runs 13 residues. Per the germline V gene, CDR1 is GTSNPN and CDR2 is SVGIG (reference sequence). Trimming removed 3 bases from V and 5 bases from J; junction bases left unmatched: 3. The CDR3, as DNA: TGTGCCTGGAGCGGACAGGGTCATCAGCCCCAGCATTTT. Residues: CAWSGQGHQPQHF.

The chain carries TRBV7-2 and TRBJ2-5; D is undetermined. The V and J ends lost 3 bases and 6 bases respectively, with 11 bases between them. CDR3 size: 13 residues. Looked up from germline, CDR1 is SGHTA and CDR2 is FQGNSA. The CDR3 region has the DNA TGTGCCAGCAGCTTGAGAAAATCACAGACCCAGTACTTC. As protein: CASSLRKSQTQYF.

This clone was observed a single time. The chain is built from TRBV9 and TRBJ2-7, with D tentatively TRBD2 (6 bases). The CDR3 length is 14 residues. The germline V gene has CDR1 SGDLS and CDR2 YYNGEE. Trimming removed 4 bases from V and 7 bases from J, with 18 bases in between. The CDR3 DNA sequence: TGTGCCAGCAGCCCCCTAACGGGAGTCGGGGAGCAGTACTTC. It is translated as CASSPLTGVGEQYF.

This chain links TRBV7-2 with TRBJ2-7; TRBD2 agrees at 9 bases. This CDR3 is 16 amino acids long. CDR1 and CDR2 (germline): SGHTA, FQGNSA. V gave up 2 bases and J gave up 3 bases; unmatched junction bases: 8. CDR3 region: CASSLSRASGIYEQYF. The DNA for the CDR3 is TGTGCCAGCAGCTTAAGTCGGGCTAGCGGGATCTACGAGCAGTACTTC.

The chain links TRBV5-5 to TRBJ2-7; 7 nucleotides align to TRBD1. This CDR3 region has 15 residues. Germline values: CDR1 SGHKS, CDR2 YYEKEE (reference sequence). V was pared by 0 bases and J by 1 base, with 4 bases of the junction left unmatched. CDR3: CASSLDWDRSYEQYF. The CDR3 DNA reads as TGTGCCAGCAGCTTGGATTGGGACAGATCCTACGAGCAGTACTTC.

This chain uses TRBV5-1 with TRBJ2-5; TRBD2 might be the D (5 bases). This CDR3 has 14 amino acids. Germline assignment: CDR1 SGHRS and CDR2 YFSETQ. Trimming took 0 bases from V and 4 from J, leaving 10 bases between them. The CDR3, as DNA: TGCGCCAGCAGCTTGGACGGGGTCGGAGAGACCCAGTACTTC. Its translation is CASSLDGVGETQYF.

This chain uses TRBV30 with TRBJ1-5, with D uncertain. Trimming took off 2 bases at V and 2 bases at J, with 7 bases between the two ends. Germline-derived CDR1 and CDR2 are GTSNPN and SVGIG (reference sequence). This CDR3 comprises 13 residues. The DNA of the CDR3 is TGTGCCTGGAGTTATTCCGGCAATCAGCCCCAGCATTTT. Encoded protein: CAWSYSGNQPQHF.

The chain couples TRBV19 to TRBJ2-7; a possible D gene is TRBD2 (6 bases). Germline V lookup: CDR1 LNHDA, CDR2 SQIVND (reference sequence). The CDR3 spans 15 residues. The V end lost 6 bases, the J end lost 1 base, and 16 bases lay between the germline ends. CDR3 amino acids: CASRSGDDLSYEQYF. The CDR3 region has the DNA TGTGCCAGTAGATCGGGAGATGACCTGTCCTACGAGCAGTACTTC. Supplemented by reference TRBV19 and TRBJ2-7, the full variable domain reads DGGITQSPKYLFRKEGQNVTLSCEQNLNHDAMYWYRQDPGQGLRLIYYSQIVNDFQKGDIAEGYSVSREKKESFPLTVTSAQKNPTAFYLCASRSGDDLSYEQYFGPGTRLTVT.

The gene calls are TRBV11-2 and TRBJ2-5; TRBD1 matches at 7 bases. From germline, CDR1 is SGHAT and CDR2 FQNNGV. The CDR3 loop spans 15 amino acids. The ends lost 6 bases at V and 2 bases at J; junction bases unmatched: 9. The chain's CDR3 is CASSLPGTAQETQYF. The CDR3 DNA reads as TGTGCCAGCAGTTTACCCGGGACAGCACAAGAGACCCAGTACTTC.